This T cell receptor (beta chain) is drawn from a study of OX40 agonist ivuxolimab in advanced cancers. Study information: With ivuxolimab, an agonistic anti-OX40 (CD134) antibody, patients were treated. Partial responses were observed in three patients, of whom one had hepatocellular carcinoma and two had cutaneous melanoma.

In germline, CDR1 is LNHDA, CDR2 SQIVND (reference sequence). This CDR3 has 15 residues. Losses at the gene ends were 5 bases for V and 6 bases for J; bases not matched to a gene: 11. Sequenced by immunoSEQ multiplex PCR; TCRdb stores in-frame clones only, minus some. Altogether some 70,000 clones are present, 70% to 90% being singletons, with the ten largest covering 2.5% to 3.5%. Sample: CD4+ or CD8+ T cells sorted from blood, taken in a trial of the OX40 agonist ivuxolimab. The TCR was taken from an adult with an advanced solid tumor such as melanoma, head and neck, liver or kidney cancer. The V and J genes are TRBV19 and TRBJ2-3; 7 nucleotides match TRBD2. CDR3 loop: CASSQILGGRDTQYF. The CDR3 DNA sequence: TGTGCCAGTAGTCAAATCCTGGGGGGGAGGGATACGCAGTATTTT.